This TCR beta chain came from a study of beta chain features in type 1 diabetes. Study-level findings and limits: Among all four CD4+ subsets, Type 1 diabetes patients had TCRB CDR3s that were moderately but significantly shorter. For patients and controls alike, PCR might favor shorter templates to the same degree.

In regard to this clone: Its cognate antigen is unknown.

Sorted CD4+ subsets: naive, central memory, regulatory, stem cell-like memory (CD45RO/CCR7/CD25/CD127/CD95/CD27 panel). The CDR3 loop spans 15 amino acids. The V end was cut by 0 bases, the J end by 10 bases, with 16 bases between. Germline loops: CDR1 SEHNR, CDR2 FQNEAQ (reference sequence). The study reverse transcribed the entire isolated RNA, so it sequenced expressed TCRB transcripts. Measured with immunoSEQ multiplex PCR; TCRdb has only the in-frame clones, and not every one. Here the sample spans hundreds of thousands of clones, 14% to 15% being singletons. V gene TRBV7-9 combines with J gene TRBJ2-1; D is ambiguous. This sequence was found in a man aged 18 to 29 with type 1 diabetes. Input material: naive CD4+ T cells from blood. CDR3 protein: CASSLALRDSAEQFF. For the CDR3, the DNA is TGTGCCAGCAGCTTAGCGCTCCGTGACTCGGCAGAGCAGTTCTTC.